One sample yielded the 10 T cell receptor beta chains listed below, sequenced in a study of post-analysis software for immune sequencing data (dated by TCRdb to about 2015). General conclusions and limits of the study: Roughly 5 TRBV segments, including TRBV5-6, TRBV5-1 and TRBV20-1, were significantly more frequent in patients than controls.

Library preparation employed PCR. Sequencing was carried out with an Illumina HiSeq 2500. To reduce PCR and sequencing biases, unique molecular identifiers were incorporated into the TCR beta cDNA libraries. Using fastp at Q25 and MiXCR, TCRdb reprocessed the public reads and kept productive beta chains. Merged by CDR3 protein, the rows form single entries marked with the most common genes and DNA. Recorded for this sample are around 770,000 distinct CDR3 sequences; 46% of them occurred a single time. Of the sample, roughly 5.2% is held by the ten largest clones. No antigen has been identified for these receptors. The sequenced sample consisted of blood. These receptors all stem from a girl between 10 and 17 years old with multiple sclerosis.

The gene calls are TRBV5-1 and TRBJ1-1; D ambiguous. The CDR3 has 16 residues. Germline loops: CDR1 SGHRS, CDR2 YFSETQ. Trimming left V 0 bases short and J 1 base short, with 13 bases between. The CDR3 nucleotides are TGCGCCAGCAGCTTGGTGTTCCGCGGCAGGAACACTGAAGCTTTCTTT. The encoded protein is CASSLVFRGRNTEAFF.

The chain employs TRBV7-2 and TRBJ2-1, with 7 bases fitting TRBD2. In germline, CDR1 is SGHTA, CDR2 FQGNSA. CDR3 length: 17 residues. V dropped 6 bases and J dropped 0; count of bases not matched to a gene: 11. CDR3 coding DNA: TGTGCCAGCAGGCCTACGGCGGGGGTAAGCTCCTACAATGAGCAGTTCTTC. Translating it yields CASRPTAGVSSYNEQFF.

The gene calls are TRBV11-2 and TRBJ2-5; D is possibly TRBD2 (6 bases). CDR3 size: 17 residues. Trimming stripped 0 bases from V and 2 bases from J, with 16 bases between. CDR1 SGHAT and CDR2 FQNNGV come from the germline V gene. The CDR3 sequence: CASSLDFRALAQETQYF. The CDR3 region has the DNA TGTGCCAGCAGCTTAGATTTCAGGGCACTAGCTCAAGAGACCCAGTACTTC.

The rearrangement links TRBV7-2 to TRBJ2-1; 7 positions match TRBD2. Germline lookup yields CDR1 SGHTA and CDR2 FQGNSA. The junction had 22 bases not matched to a gene; V was cut back by 1 base and J by 7 bases. This CDR3 is 20 amino acids long. CDR3 coding DNA: TGTGCCAGCAGCTTAGGACTAGTGGAGGGAGGGCTATTACAGAGAAATGAGCAGTTCTTC. Translated, it gives CASSLGLVEGGLLQRNEQFF.

This clonotype was found a few times. J is TRBJ1-6 and V is TRBV20-1; possibly TRBD1 for D (6 bases). The CDR3 spans 15 residues. The germline V gene encodes CDR1 DFQATT and CDR2 SNEGSKA (reference sequence). With 7 bases removed from V and 1 base from J, the gap between germline ends came to 14 bases. The CDR3 DNA reads as TGCAGTGTCGGGGGCAGACGATCCTATAATTCACCCCTCCACTTT. It yields the protein CSVGGRRSYNSPLHF.

This rearrangement joins TRBV18 to TRBJ2-4; TRBD1 agrees at 10 bases. Germline trimming cut 5 bases from V and 13 bases from J; bases unmatched to any gene: 8. The CDR3 covers 13 residues. Looked up from germline, CDR1 is KGHSH and CDR2 is LQKENI. CDR3 nucleotide sequence: TGTGCCAGCTCATCGACAGGGGGCCTAAAACAGTACTTC. Translating it yields CASSSTGGLKQYF.

This clonotype was observed a few times. V gene TRBV6-5 combines with J gene TRBJ2-7, with 9 bases aligning to TRBD1. CDR3 length: 15 amino acids. V gave up 5 bases and J gave up 4 bases; unmatched junction bases: 9. Per the germline V gene, CDR1 is MNHEY and CDR2 is SVGAGI. CDR3 protein: CASSPGDRVRYEQYF. The CDR3 coding sequence is TGTGCCAGCAGTCCAGGGGACAGGGTAAGGTACGAGCAGTACTTC.

The genes are TRBV9 and TRBJ2-7; D not resolved. V lost 4 bases to trimming and J lost 2 bases, with 13 bases between them. The CDR3 length is 14 residues. Germline CDR1 reads SGDLS; CDR2 reads YYNGEE. CDR3 coding DNA: TGTGCCAGCAGCCTCGGTACAGAGCCCTACGAGCAGTACTTC. Protein sequence: CASSLGTEPYEQYF.

This clonotype was seen only once. The chain links TRBV5-1 to TRBJ2-7, with a possible D match to TRBD1 (5 bases). The J call may be faulty, since TRBJ2-5 better matches the DNA end. Germline V gives CDR1 SGHRS, CDR2 YFSETQ. The CDR3 is made up of 14 amino acids. The CDR3 DNA reads as TGCGCCAGCAGCTGGTCAGGGCTTCGGGAGACCCAGTACTTC. It is translated as CASSWSGLRETQYF.

This clonotype turned up a few times. This CDR3 is CALDQGPCYNEAKNIQYF. CDR3 DNA: TGTGCCCTTGATCAGGGGCCCTGTTACAATGAGGCCAAAAACATTCAGTACTTC. J is TRBJ2-4 and V is TRBV5-6, with a possible D match to TRBD1 (6 bases). The germline gives CDR1 SGHDT, CDR2 YYEEEE. V lost 10 bases and J lost 1, with 27 bases in between. This CDR3 has 18 amino acids.